The 30 T cell receptor beta chains in this list originate from one sample, sequenced in a study of metastatic and nonmetastatic thyroid tumors. There were no patients who had received any treatment before thyroid surgery. Using MiXCR, TCRdb re-called clones from the PCR reads. The sample shows about 8,100 clones, 44% of them seen only once. The sequencing input was tumor tissue. The receptors were gathered from a male donor with papillary thyroid cancer or a benign thyroid nodule (not recorded which). Some clones in this sample may be carry-over from other donors' samples.

J is TRBJ2-7 and V is TRBV5-1; 12 nucleotides line up with TRBD2. Germline CDR1 is SGHRS and CDR2 is YFSETQ. The CDR3 totals 16 residues. Germline trimming cut 4 bases from V and 7 bases from J; bases unmatched to any gene: 12. CDR3 amino acids: CASSPTLAGGPGEQYF. CDR3 nucleotide sequence: TGCGCCAGCAGCCCGACGCTAGCGGGAGGGCCGGGTGAGCAGTACTTC.

This clone has only one observation. This chain's CDR3 is CASTPEWSRAKNIQYF. In nucleotides, the CDR3 is TGTGCCAGCACCCCAGAGTGGAGCAGAGCCAAAAACATTCAGTACTTC. The chain recombines TRBV6-2 or TRBV6-3 with TRBJ2-4; D gene unclear. The CDR3 length is 16 residues. The germline V and J ends were trimmed by 7 bases and 0 bases, with 16 bases remaining between them. Germline V gives CDR1 MNHEY, CDR2 SVGEGT.

The chain links TRBV7-2 to TRBJ2-1, with 12 bases fitting TRBD1. The germline V gene encodes CDR1 SGHTA and CDR2 FQGNSA. J was trimmed by 10 bases and V by 0 bases; bases with no gene match: 7. The CDR3 is 16 amino acids. The CDR3 reads CASSLAGTGGQGEQFF. The CDR3 nucleotides read TGTGCCAGCAGCTTAGCCGGGACAGGGGGCCAGGGGGAGCAGTTCTTC.

This clone has at least ten counts. The V call is TRBV5-1, the J call TRBJ2-7, with D unresolved. Germline V CDR1 and CDR2: SGHRS, YFSETQ. The CDR3 is made up of 11 amino acids. Trimming took off 0 bases at V and 6 bases at J, with 4 bases between the two ends. The CDR3 nucleotides are TGCGCCAGCAGCTTGGTATCCGAGCAGTACTTC. Its protein product is CASSLVSEQYF.

This clone was observed a few times. V is TRBV28 and J is TRBJ1-2; maybe TRBD1 (6 bases). Germline V gene lookup returns CDR1 MDHEN and CDR2 SYDVKM. Trimming shortened V by 4 bases and J by 8 bases, and 8 bases separated the two germline ends. The CDR3 has 11 amino acids. The CDR3 DNA sequence: TGTGCCAGCAGTTCTCAGGGGGGCTACACCTTC. Protein sequence: CASSSQGGYTF.

Sample share makes this clone large. The V call is TRBV13, the J call TRBJ2-6; D could derive from TRBD1 or TRBD2 (5 bases each). Trimming took off 5 bases at V and 0 bases at J, with 20 bases between the two ends. This CDR3 is built from 19 residues. The V gene's germline CDR1 is PRHDT and CDR2 FYEKMQ (reference sequence). The CDR3 loop reads CASSPRGTDTSSGANVLTF. The DNA for the CDR3 is TGTGCCAGCAGCCCAAGGGGAACAGACACTAGCTCTGGGGCCAACGTCCTGACTTTC. The variable domain in full, with the rest retrieved from reference TRBV13 and TRBJ2-6, is AAGVIQSPRHLIKEKRETATLKCYPIPRHDTVYWYQQGPGQDPQFLISFYEKMQSDKGSIPDRFSAQQFSDYHSELNMSSLELGDSALYFCASSPRGTDTSSGANVLTFGAGSRLTVL.

By its share, this clone is medium-sized (0.01 to 0.1%). The gene calls are TRBV5-1 and TRBJ2-2; D gene ambiguous. Trimming took 2 bases from V and 0 from J, leaving 17 bases between them. Germline CDR1 reads SGHRS; CDR2 reads YFSETQ. There are 18 residues in the CDR3. CDR3 DNA: TGCGCCAGCAGCTTCCGACTCGGCCACACATCGAACACCGGGGAGCTGTTTTTT. Its protein is CASSFRLGHTSNTGELFF.

With regard to this clone: A read error may be the cause here, since a much bigger clone is one base away. The V call is TRBV18, the J call TRBJ2-7, with 8 bases fitting TRBD2. The CDR3 loop spans 14 amino acids. Germline V gives CDR1 KGHSH, CDR2 LQKENI. The CDR3 loop is CVAATSASSYEQYF. CDR3 nucleotides: TGTGTCGCCGCGACTAGCGCGAGCTCCTACGAGCAGTACTTC.

The rearrangement links TRBV13 to TRBJ2-7; D not resolved. CDR3 size: 14 residues. Trimming pared 3 bases from V and 3 bases from J, leaving 12 bases between. Germline CDR1 reads PRHDT; CDR2 reads FYEKMQ (reference sequence). CDR3 residues: CASSFYGQSYEQYF. CDR3 sequence (DNA): TGTGCCAGCAGCTTTTACGGCCAGAGCTACGAGCAGTACTTC.

This clone counts as medium-sized. The chain's CDR3 is CASSRSGTGAYEQYF. The CDR3 DNA is TGTGCCAGCAGCCGTTCCGGGACAGGGGCCTACGAGCAGTACTTC. This sequence joins TRBV7-3 and TRBJ2-7; the match to TRBD1 covers 10 bases. In germline, CDR1 is SGHTA, CDR2 FQGTGA. This CDR3 region has 15 residues. After removal of 5 bases from V and 2 bases from J, the junction contained 6 bases not matched to a gene.

By frequency in the sample, this clone is medium-sized. The rearrangement links TRBV24-1 to TRBJ2-7; D call uncertain. The CDR3 spans 14 residues. The V gene's germline CDR1 is KGHDR and CDR2 SFDVKD. V lost 1 base to trimming and J lost 5 bases, with 11 bases between them. In DNA form, the CDR3 reads TGTGCCACCAGTGATTTATATGCCCCCAACGAGCAGTACTTC. Protein sequence: CATSDLYAPNEQYF.

V gene TRBV28 combines with J gene TRBJ2-7; D is undetermined. Germline CDR1 reads MDHEN; CDR2 reads SYDVKM. Trimming took off 5 bases at V and 4 bases at J, with 6 bases between the two ends. The CDR3 spans 11 residues. Here the CDR3 DNA reads TGTGCCAGCAGTAATTTTTACGAGCAGTACTTC. Its protein product is CASSNFYEQYF.

This clone was detected once. The junction departs from germline at one end; a sequencing error may be responsible. The genes are TRBV6-1 and TRBJ2-2; the D gene could be TRBD1 or TRBD2 (5 bases each). CDR3 size: 16 residues. Germline V gene lookup returns CDR1 MNHNS and CDR2 SASEGT. The CDR3 loop reads CASIRTPGTGTGELFF. As DNA, the CDR3 is TGTGCCAGCATTCGAACTCCCGGGACGGGGACCGGTGAGCTGTTTTTT.

This chain joins TRBV11-2 and TRBJ2-1; 12 bases map to TRBD2. The ends lost 3 bases at V and 7 bases at J; junction bases unmatched: 7. The length of the CDR3 is 16 residues. Germline V lookup: CDR1 SGHAT, CDR2 FQNNGV. The CDR3 protein is CASSFGLAGMRNEQFF. CDR3 bases: TGTGCCAGCAGCTTTGGACTAGCGGGAATGAGGAATGAGCAGTTCTTC.

V and J are TRBV6-5 and TRBJ2-7; 7 positions agree with TRBD1. V dropped 4 bases and J dropped 3; count of bases not matched to a gene: 9. Germline V gene data show CDR1 as MNHEY and CDR2 as SVGAGI. The length of the CDR3 is 15 residues. Written as DNA, the CDR3 is TGTGCCAGCAGTTCTCGAGAGGCAGGGGGCTACGAGCAGTACTTC. This encodes CASSSREAGGYEQYF.

This chain links TRBV3-1 with TRBJ1-1; D is possibly TRBD1 (6 bases). V lost 7 bases to trimming and J lost 11 bases, with 20 bases between them. Germline V CDR1 and CDR2: LGHDT, YNNKEL (reference sequence). The CDR3 contains 13 residues. The CDR3 loop is CASIQNGGARAFF. The CDR3 nucleotides are TGTGCCAGCATCCAGAATGGGGGGGCTAGGGCTTTCTTT.

This clone is categorized as medium-sized. V is TRBV6-2 or TRBV6-3 and J is TRBJ2-7; TRBD2 agrees at 7 bases. With 2 bases clipped from V and 2 bases from J, the junction kept 6 bases outside the gene matches. Germline V gives CDR1 MNHEY, CDR2 SVGEGT. The CDR3 consists of 15 residues. Here the CDR3 reads CASSYEEGGPYEQYF. The CDR3 region has the DNA TGTGCCAGCAGTTACGAAGAGGGAGGGCCCTACGAGCAGTACTTC.

The V and J genes are TRBV7-9 and TRBJ1-2; D ambiguous. The germline V gene encodes CDR1 SEHNR and CDR2 FQNEAQ (reference sequence). V was clipped by 9 bases and J by 7 bases, with 15 bases between them. This CDR3 has 12 amino acids. For the CDR3, the DNA is TGTGCCAGAAGATTAGCATGGGGTGGCTACACCTTC. Encoded protein: CARRLAWGGYTF.

This clone was seen more than once but under ten times. This chain joins TRBV29-1 and TRBJ2-2; TRBD1 might be the D (5 bases). The CDR3 has 14 amino acids. Trimming took off 3 bases at V and 1 base at J, with 9 bases between the two ends. Germline V gene data show CDR1 as SQVTM and CDR2 as ANQGSEA. The CDR3 sequence: CSVDDRKNTGELFF. The CDR3 bases are TGCAGCGTTGACGACAGAAAGAACACCGGGGAGCTGTTTTTT.

In regard to this clone: At one of its ends the junction is not consistent with the germline gene, which may arise from a read error. The chain employs TRBV6-1 and TRBJ1-5; TRBD1 matches at 10 bases. This CDR3 is built from 14 residues. CDR1 and CDR2 (germline): MNHNS, SASEGT. The CDR3 DNA is TGTGTCAGCCGAGGGACAGGGGTAGGGCAGCCCCAGCATTTT. It specifies CVSRGTGVGQPQHF.

This chain links TRBV4-1 with TRBJ2-2; a possible D gene is TRBD1 (5 bases). CDR3 length equals 16 residues. CDR1 and CDR2 (germline): MGHRA, YSYEKL. V lost 10 bases and J 5 bases, leaving 23 bases between the germline ends. The CDR3 sequence: CAIIQEAGQETGELFF. The CDR3 DNA reads as TGCGCCATCATCCAAGAGGCAGGGCAGGAGACCGGGGAGCTGTTTTTT.

This clone was counted a single time. The genes are TRBV20-1 and TRBJ1-2; 9 bases line up with TRBD1. V trimming: 5 bases; J trimming: 7 bases; junction bases outside the gene matches: 11. CDR3 length equals 14 residues. Germline CDR1 DFQATT, CDR2 SNEGSKA (reference sequence). The CDR3 loop reads CSAESRTGVAGYTF. The CDR3 bases are TGCAGTGCTGAGTCGCGGACAGGGGTCGCTGGCTACACCTTC.

This clone has more than one count but fewer than ten. This rearrangement joins TRBV28 to TRBJ1-5, with D possibly matching TRBD1 (6 bases). Germline CDR1 MDHEN, CDR2 SYDVKM. Trimming took off 3 bases at V and 3 bases at J, with 12 bases between the two ends. This CDR3 contains 15 residues. This CDR3 is CASSFGGANNQPQHF. The CDR3 DNA is TGTGCCAGCAGTTTCGGGGGGGCTAACAATCAGCCCCAGCATTTT.

In its sample, this clone is medium-sized. The chain has TRBV7-6 and TRBJ2-7; no reliable D call. Looked up from germline, CDR1 is SGHVS and CDR2 is FNYEAQ. The germline V and J ends were trimmed by 4 bases and 6 bases, with 10 bases remaining between them. This CDR3 is 12 amino acids long. CDR3 protein: CASSSMVSEQYF. Here the CDR3 DNA reads TGTGCCAGCAGCTCGATGGTGTCCGAGCAGTACTTC.

The chain has TRBV4-2 and TRBJ2-7; 8 bases map to TRBD2. Germline V lookup: CDR1 LGHNA, CDR2 YNFKEQ. V shed 0 bases, J shed 0 bases, and the junction held 1 base outside the gene matches. This CDR3 has 15 amino acids. CDR3 sequence (DNA): TGTGCCAGCAGCCAAGATCTAGCGGGCTCCTACGAGCAGTACTTC. The encoded protein is CASSQDLAGSYEQYF.

In its sample, this clone was seen a few times. The V gene is TRBV28, the J gene TRBJ2-5; D might be TRBD1 (6 bases). The germline gives CDR1 MDHEN, CDR2 SYDVKM. This CDR3 comprises 14 residues. Trimming removed 5 bases from V and 6 bases from J, with 16 bases in between. The CDR3 here is CASSQPGVRQTQYF. The CDR3 DNA follows: TGTGCCAGCAGTCAACCAGGGGTTCGGCAGACCCAGTACTTC.

The V gene is TRBV5-5, the J gene TRBJ1-5, with D maybe TRBD1 (6 bases). The V gene's germline CDR1 is SGHKS and CDR2 YYEKEE (reference sequence). V was cut by 4 bases and J by 2 bases, with 13 bases left in between. The CDR3 length is 15 residues. The CDR3 region is CASSGGQRGNQPQHF. The CDR3 DNA reads as TGTGCCAGCAGCGGGGGCCAAAGGGGCAATCAGCCCCAGCATTTT.

This clone came up a few times. The genes are TRBV6-1 and TRBJ2-2, with 8 bases matching TRBD2. Germline assignment: CDR1 MNHNS and CDR2 SASEGT. The CDR3 runs to 15 residues. The ends lost 4 bases at V and 6 bases at J; junction bases unmatched: 7. This chain's CDR3 is CASSVGRGGPGELFF. For the CDR3, the DNA is TGTGCCAGCAGTGTAGGCCGGGGGGGCCCCGGGGAGCTGTTTTTT.

This rearrangement joins TRBV3-1 to TRBJ2-7; TRBD2 is a possible D gene (5 bases). CDR3 size: 15 residues. V was pared by 1 base and J by 2 bases, with 12 bases between. CDR1 LGHDT and CDR2 YNNKEL come from the germline V gene (reference sequence). CDR3 in amino acids: CASSQGGGTPYEQYF. The CDR3 nucleotides are TGTGCCAGCAGCCAAGGAGGAGGTACTCCCTACGAGCAGTACTTC.

This clone was seen a few times. This chain links TRBV6-1 with TRBJ2-7; a weak D match, TRBD2 (6 bases). Per germline, CDR1 MNHNS and CDR2 SASEGT. CDR3 length: 13 amino acids. Trimming stripped 6 bases from V and 2 bases from J, with 11 bases between. The CDR3 loop is CASRWGEPYEQYF. CDR3 nucleotide sequence: TGTGCCAGCAGATGGGGGGAACCCTACGAGCAGTACTTC.